This TCR beta chain is from a study of blood T cell repertoires in COVID-19. Study at large: The United States, Italy and Spain were the sources of the acute and convalescent COVID-19 samples.

Assay: immunoSEQ multiplex PCR; the TCRdb copy retains only in-frame clones and omits some. Found here are under 250,000 clones, about 78% of them singletons; the top ten hold 5.5% to 8.5%. This clone showed up just a few times. CDR3 size: 14 residues. Germline assignment: CDR1 KGHDR and CDR2 SFDVKD. The V and J ends lost 4 bases and 8 bases respectively, with 15 bases between them. This rearrangement joins TRBV24-1 to TRBJ2-3; maybe TRBD1 (6 bases). The sample taken for sequencing was peripheral blood. The TCR sequence derives from a woman aged 70-85 years with acute or convalescent COVID-19. CDR3 residues: CATSDLVTGFTQYF. CDR3 DNA sequence: TGTGCCACCAGTGACCTTGTCACAGGGTTTACGCAGTATTTT.